Each of the 21 T cell receptor beta chains below was sequenced from the same sample in a study of T-cell reconstitution after alpha-beta-depleted transplantation in children. Unique molecular identifiers featured in how the TCRbeta library was prepared. Using its own MiXCR run on the PCR reads, TCRdb lists one record per CDR3 protein. The sample consists of a few thousand distinct CDR3 sequences, roughly a quarter of them appearing once. Sample: PBMCs, mostly from graft donor cells, taken 60 days after TCRalphabeta/CD19-depleted stem cell transplant. All receptors derive from a boy under two years old who had a stem cell transplant for acute myeloid leukemia, so the T cells may come from the graft donor.

The rearrangement joins TRBV5-6 to TRBJ2-3; the D is unclear. The CDR3 consists of 14 residues. The V gene's germline CDR1 is SGHDT and CDR2 YYEEEE. V was trimmed by 8 bases and J by 11 bases, leaving 24 bases between them. The CDR3 DNA reads TGTGCCAGGGGCTTCGGGCTCGCGTATTCTGAGCAGTATTTT. This codes for CARGFGLAYSEQYF.

The CDR3 region is CASSPATGGDGYGYTF. CDR3 in DNA: TGTGCCAGCTCACCCGCGACAGGGGGCGATGGCTATGGCTACACCTTC. The J gene is TRBJ1-2, the V gene TRBV18; 10 bases are shared with TRBD1. The ends lost 3 bases at V and 4 bases at J; junction bases unmatched: 8. CDR1 is KGHSH, CDR2 LQKENI, per germline. The CDR3 extends over 16 amino acids.

This clonotype was seen at least ten times. This chain connects TRBV7-2 to TRBJ2-3; D unclear. CDR3 length: 12 amino acids. The V gene's germline CDR1 is SGHTA and CDR2 FQGNSA. Trimming pared 1 base from V and 5 bases from J, leaving 4 bases between. For the CDR3, the DNA is TGTGCCAGCAGCTTAGATGTAGATACGCAGTATTTT. It encodes CASSLDVDTQYF. Full variable domain (missing parts from reference TRBV7-2 and TRBJ2-3): GAGVSQSPSNKVTEKGKDVELRCDPISGHTALYWYRQSLGQGLEFLIYFQGNSAPDKSGLPSDRFSAERTGGSVSTLTIQRTQQEDSAVYLCASSLDVDTQYFGPGTRLTVL.

Comment on this clonotype: Possible read error: a much larger clone is one base away. DNA of the CDR3: TGTGTCAGCAGCTTAGTGACAGAGAATTCACCCCTCCACTTT. Its protein is CVSSLVTENSPLHF. The genes are TRBV7-9 and TRBJ1-6; a possible D gene is TRBD1 (5 bases). The CDR3 consists of 14 residues. The germline V gene encodes CDR1 SEHNR and CDR2 FQNEAQ (reference sequence).

This clonotype was seen repeatedly, ten times or more. The rearrangement joins TRBV20-1 to TRBJ1-2, with a tentative D call TRBD1 (5 bases). With 0 bases removed from V and 7 bases from J, the gap between germline ends came to 12 bases. The germline V gene encodes CDR1 DFQATT and CDR2 SNEGSKA (reference sequence). CDR3 length equals 13 residues. The CDR3 here is CSARDYGGAGYTF. DNA of the CDR3: TGCAGTGCTAGAGATTACGGAGGGGCTGGCTACACCTTC.

Many counts were recorded for this clonotype. The chain carries TRBV7-2 and TRBJ2-2, with TRBD1 matching 7 bases. V shed 5 bases, J shed 1 base, and the junction held 7 bases outside the gene matches. The V gene's germline CDR1 is SGHTA and CDR2 FQGNSA. This CDR3 comprises 16 residues. CDR3 in DNA: TGTGCCAGCAGCGCCAGGACAGGCGTGAACACCGGGGAGCTGTTTTTT. Residues: CASSARTGVNTGELFF.

This clonotype was recorded many times. V is TRBV6-1 and J is TRBJ1-2; D not resolved. CDR1 and CDR2 (germline): MNHNS, SASEGT. V was clipped by 3 bases and J by 5 bases, with 7 bases between them. The CDR3 sequence is 12 residues long. CDR3: CASSEIGYGYTF. The CDR3 DNA is TGTGCCAGCAGTGAGATCGGATATGGCTACACCTTC.

By share of the sample, this clonotype is medium-sized. This chain links TRBV6-2 or TRBV6-3 with TRBJ2-5, with D unresolved. From germline, CDR1 is MNHEY and CDR2 SVGEGT. The V gene lost 4 bases and the J gene lost 4 bases, with 16 bases spanning the gap. This CDR3 contains 15 residues. CDR3: CASSSGPGMAETQYF. For the CDR3, the DNA is TGTGCCAGCAGTTCAGGTCCTGGGATGGCAGAGACCCAGTACTTC.

The sample holds many counts of this clonotype. The chain combines TRBV4-2 with TRBJ1-3; D is unresolved. The CDR3 consists of 17 residues. Trimming removed 4 bases from V and 1 base from J, with 17 bases in between. Germline CDR1 and CDR2: LGHNA and YNFKEQ. The chain's CDR3 is CASSPTLIGISGNTIYF. The CDR3 nucleotides read TGTGCCAGCAGCCCAACGCTGATTGGGATTTCTGGAAACACCATATATTTT.

There are many counts of this clonotype. The CDR3 DNA reads as TGTGCCAGCAGTTACGGGACAGGGTTCTATGGCTACACCTTC. Protein: CASSYGTGFYGYTF. The chain uses TRBV6-5 and TRBJ1-2; 9 bases are a match to TRBD1. CDR3 length: 14 residues. Trimming cost V 2 bases and J 4 bases; bases outside gene matches: 2. Germline V gene lookup returns CDR1 MNHEY and CDR2 SVGAGI.

This clonotype was recorded many times. V and J are TRBV6-5 and TRBJ1-2, with unresolved D. Germline CDR1 and CDR2: MNHEY and SVGAGI. This CDR3 spans 15 amino acids. V was trimmed by 6 bases and J by 2 bases, leaving 16 bases between them. In nucleotides, the CDR3 is TGTGCCAGCAGGGTCCTAGGGTTTGACAACTATGGCTACACCTTC. As protein: CASRVLGFDNYGYTF.

The genes are TRBV5-5 and TRBJ2-5; D possibly uses TRBD1 or TRBD2 (5 bases each). CDR3 size: 14 residues. Trimming took off 9 bases at V and 5 bases at J, with 20 bases between the two ends. CDR1 SGHKS and CDR2 YYEKEE come from the germline V gene (reference sequence). The DNA for the CDR3 is TGTGCCATGAGCTCGGGGCTCTTCTTGGAGACCCAGTACTTC. Its protein product is CAMSSGLFLETQYF. Complete variable domain (other parts from reference TRBV5-5 and TRBJ2-5): DAGVTQSPTHLIKTRGQQVTLRCSPISGHKSVSWYQQVLGQGPQFIFQYYEKEERGRGNFPDRFSARQFPNYSSELNVNALLLGDSALYLCAMSSGLFLETQYFGPGTRLLVL.

This clonotype is termed medium-sized. The J gene is TRBJ1-1, the V gene TRBV18; D perhaps matches TRBD1 (6 bases). CDR1 and CDR2 (germline): KGHSH, LQKENI. Trimming removed 3 bases at V and 7 bases at J, with 12 bases between. The length of the CDR3 is 13 residues. CDR3 sequence reads: CASSPITDSEAFF. CDR3 nucleotide sequence: TGTGCCAGCTCACCTATAACGGACAGTGAAGCTTTCTTT.

The genes are TRBV5-4 and TRBJ2-3; possibly TRBD1 or TRBD2 for D (5 bases each). In germline, CDR1 is SGHNT, CDR2 YYREEE (reference sequence). The CDR3 runs 14 residues. With 7 bases removed from V and 11 bases from J, the gap between germline ends came to 23 bases. CDR3 in amino acids: CASGLGLADSEQYF. CDR3 sequence (DNA): TGTGCCAGCGGCCTGGGGCTCGCGGACTCTGAGCAGTATTTT.

Only one count was recorded for this clonotype. This chain connects TRBV6-2 or TRBV6-3 to TRBJ2-5; no firm D call. Germline V CDR1 and CDR2: MNHEY, SVGEGT. V was trimmed by 7 bases and J by 5 bases, leaving 20 bases between them. This CDR3 region has 15 residues. The CDR3, as DNA: TGTGCCAGCACAGCAGGTGCTGGGATGGCTGAGACCCAGTACTTC. Translation gives CASTAGAGMAETQYF.

In its sample, this clonotype ranks as medium-sized. The gene calls are TRBV7-2 and TRBJ2-5, with 9 bases that match TRBD2. The CDR3 length is 15 residues. V lost 5 bases and J lost 7; bases outside the gene matches: 11. The V gene's germline CDR1 is SGHTA and CDR2 FQGNSA. Written as DNA, the CDR3 is TGTGCCAGCAGCCCGGTGTCTAGCGGGGCGGGGACCCAGTACTTC. This encodes CASSPVSSGAGTQYF.

This clonotype was counted at least ten times. The V and J genes are TRBV5-1 and TRBJ1-5; 11 positions agree with TRBD1. The ends lost 4 bases at V and 7 bases at J; junction bases unmatched: 4. The germline V gene has CDR1 SGHRS and CDR2 YFSETQ. This CDR3 is 14 amino acids long. As DNA, the CDR3 is TGCGCCAGCAGCACCGGGACAGGGGGACAGCCCCAGCATTTT. Residues: CASSTGTGGQPQHF. Using reference TRBV5-1 and TRBJ1-5 for the parts outside the CDR3, the full variable domain is KAGVTQTPRYLIKTRGQQVTLSCSPISGHRSVSWYQQTPGQGLQFLFEYFSETQRNKGNFPGRFSGRQFSNSRSEMNVSTLELGDSALYLCASSTGTGGQPQHFGDGTRLSIL.

This sequence joins TRBV20-1 and TRBJ2-1, with 8 nucleotides matching TRBD2. The J segment lost 10 bases and the V segment lost 0 bases, leaving 14 bases of the junction unmatched. Germline V lookup: CDR1 DFQATT, CDR2 SNEGSKA (reference sequence). The CDR3 covers 16 residues. As DNA, the CDR3 is TGCAGTGCTAGAGATCTCGGGGGGGGCCTAGGTTGGGAGCAGTTCTTC. This codes for CSARDLGGGLGWEQFF.

This clonotype is labeled medium-sized. The genes are TRBV6-5 and TRBJ1-1, with D perhaps matching TRBD1 (5 bases). V gave up 9 bases and J gave up 3 bases, with 8 bases separating them. Germline-derived CDR1 and CDR2 are MNHEY and SVGAGI. The CDR3 is 11 residues long. CDR3: CASQGHTEAFF. CDR3 nucleotides: TGTGCCAGTCAGGGACACACTGAAGCTTTCTTT.

This clonotype was recorded many times. The chain couples TRBV24-1 to TRBJ2-3, with D tentatively TRBD1 or TRBD2 (6 bases each). V was cut by 3 bases and J by 6 bases, with 18 bases left in between. The CDR3 is made up of 16 amino acids. The germline V gene has CDR1 KGHDR and CDR2 SFDVKD. CDR3 in amino acids: CATSDPRGPFSDTQYF. The CDR3 DNA is TGTGCCACCAGTGATCCCCGGGGGCCCTTCTCGGATACGCAGTATTTT.

The chain couples TRBV3-1 to TRBJ1-5; D remains unclear. The germline gives CDR1 LGHDT, CDR2 YNNKEL (reference sequence). V lost 10 bases and J lost 4, with 32 bases in between. CDR3 size: 19 residues. The CDR3, as DNA: TGTGCCACCTGCCAGGAGCTTGGCGCAGGTGCGGCTCCTAATCAGCCCCAGCATTTT. Translated: CATCQELGAGAAPNQPQHF.